This passage covers 10 T cell receptor beta chains from one sample sequenced in a study of OX40 agonist ivuxolimab in advanced cancers. TCRdb's table, derived via immunoSEQ multiplex PCR, lists solely in-frame clones and lacks some. The sample contains 55,000 to 80,000 clones, about nine tenths of which appear only once. The material was CD4+ or CD8+ T cells sorted from blood, obtained in a trial of the OX40 agonist ivuxolimab. These receptors were taken from an adult with an advanced solid tumor such as melanoma, head and neck, liver or kidney cancer.

The chain joins TRBV7-9 to TRBJ1-2; no definite D call. The CDR3 spans 12 residues. Germline CDR1 reads SEHNR; CDR2 reads FQNEAQ (reference sequence). Trimming took 1 base from V and 5 from J, leaving 5 bases between them. The CDR3 nucleotides are TGTGCCAGCAGCTTAGGAGGGTATGGCTACACCTTC. This translates into CASSLGGYGYTF.

This clone was recorded only once. Other DNA sequences of this sample code for an identical CDR3. This chain connects TRBV19 to TRBJ2-2; the D gene is possibly TRBD1 (6 bases). V was shortened by 5 bases and J by 5 bases, with 9 bases between the two germline ends. The germline V gene encodes CDR1 LNHDA and CDR2 SQIVND (reference sequence). The CDR3 consists of 13 residues. The CDR3 sequence: CASSVTGTGELFF. CDR3 DNA sequence: TGTGCCAGTAGTGTAACAGGGACCGGGGAGCTGTTTTTT.

The rearrangement uses TRBV19 and TRBJ1-2; D ambiguous. Deletions cut 0 bases from V and 3 bases from J, with 11 bases between. The CDR3 totals 15 residues. Per the germline V gene, CDR1 is LNHDA and CDR2 is SQIVND (reference sequence). In nucleotides, the CDR3 is TGTGCCAGTAGTATAGATCTTTCCGATCACTATGGCTACACCTTC. It specifies CASSIDLSDHYGYTF. The full variable domain, its missing parts supplied by reference TRBV19 and TRBJ1-2, is DGGITQSPKYLFRKEGQNVTLSCEQNLNHDAMYWYRQDPGQGLRLIYYSQIVNDFQKGDIAEGYSVSREKKESFPLTVTSAQKNPTAFYLCASSIDLSDHYGYTFGSGTRLTVV.

The rearrangement joins TRBV10-3 to TRBJ1-2, with 8 bases fitting TRBD1. V dropped 2 bases and J dropped 4; count of bases not matched to a gene: 0. CDR1 is ENHRY and CDR2 is SYGVKD in the germline V gene. CDR3 size: 13 residues. CDR3 nucleotides: TGTGCCATCAGTGAGGACAGGGGCTATGGCTACACCTTC. Translated, it gives CAISEDRGYGYTF.

The rearrangement uses TRBV11-2 and TRBJ2-3, with 9 bases matching TRBD2. The CDR3 sequence is 17 residues long. V shed 7 bases, J shed 4 bases, and the junction held 15 bases outside the gene matches. Germline values: CDR1 SGHAT, CDR2 FQNNGV. The CDR3 reads CASTYRASGIGSDTQYF. The CDR3 DNA follows: TGTGCCAGCACCTACCGGGCTAGCGGGATTGGTTCAGATACGCAGTATTTT.

The chain links TRBV9 to TRBJ2-5; tentatively, D is TRBD1 (6 bases). This CDR3 has 14 residues. The germline V gene has CDR1 SGDLS and CDR2 YYNGEE. Trimming pared 0 bases from V and 2 bases from J, leaving 8 bases between. The CDR3 DNA is TGTGCCAGCAGCGTAGGACAGGATCAAGAGACCCAGTACTTC. Residues: CASSVGQDQETQYF.

This chain links TRBV19 with TRBJ1-2; D gene ambiguous. CDR1 LNHDA and CDR2 SQIVND come from the germline V gene (reference sequence). V was clipped by 5 bases and J by 1 base, with 11 bases between them. The CDR3 loop spans 14 amino acids. CDR3 loop: CASSPQQLNYGYTF. The CDR3 nucleotides are TGTGCCAGTAGTCCACAGCAACTTAACTATGGCTACACCTTC.

The chain combines TRBV6-1 with TRBJ1-1, with 9 positions matching TRBD1. The CDR3 totals 13 residues. The germline CDR1 and CDR2 sequences are MNHNS and SASEGT. Unmatched junction bases numbered 2, after V lost 6 bases and J lost 3 bases. The CDR3 sequence is CASSRTGDTEAFF. For the CDR3, the DNA is TGTGCCAGCAGCAGGACAGGGGACACTGAAGCTTTCTTT.

The chain carries TRBV25-1 and TRBJ2-2, with D possibly being TRBD1 (6 bases). Per the germline V gene, CDR1 is MGHDK and CDR2 is SYGVNS. Trimming cost V 4 bases and J 5 bases, with 20 bases left between them. There are 17 residues in the CDR3. The CDR3 protein is CASSGQGFLGWTGELFF. As DNA, the CDR3 is TGTGCCAGCAGTGGGCAGGGGTTTCTAGGTTGGACCGGGGAGCTGTTTTTT.

The V gene is TRBV29-1, the J gene TRBJ2-5; D is ambiguous. The CDR3 sequence is 11 residues long. V was pared by 3 bases and J by 6 bases, with 8 bases between. The V gene's germline CDR1 is SQVTM and CDR2 ANQGSEA. CDR3 sequence (DNA): TGCAGCGTTGATGTAGGTCAGACCCAGTACTTC. Encoded protein: CSVDVGQTQYF.